A selection of T cell receptor beta chains follows, all from one sample in a study of Ad26.COV2.S vaccination and SARS-CoV-2 variants. Using immunoSEQ multiplex PCR, the repertoire was profiled, and TCRdb retains in-frame clones only, with some absent. The table has around 310,000 clones, 75% to 90% seen once. The source was peripheral blood, collected in a trial of Ad26.COV2.S vaccine versus placebo. These receptors originate from a person between 18 and 60 years old who received the Ad26.COV2.S COVID-19 vaccine or a placebo. Both conserved end residues are part of each CDR3. Each record gives: CDR3 DNA, CDR3 protein, V gene, D gene, clone size, J gene. A D gene is named only where the DNA matches it firmly. The listing skips clone size in some rows; elsewhere it reads once, few, many or a size class.

TGCGCCAGCAGCTTTGGCCCGACAGGGCACAATGAGCAGTTCTTC CASSFGPTGHNEQFF TRBV5-1 TRBD1 NA TRBJ2-1
TGCGCCAGCAGCCAAGATGCGGGGGTTTGGGCTGAAGCTTTCTTT CASSQDAGVWAEAFF TRBV4-3 NA NA TRBJ1-1
TGTGCCAGCAGTTATAGGCCCACAGATACGCAGTATTTT CASSYRPTDTQYF TRBV6-2/TRBV6-3 NA NA TRBJ2-3
TGTGCCTGGACCCAACTATATGGCTACACCTTC CAWTQLYGYTF TRBV30 NA NA TRBJ1-2
TGTGCCATCAGTGTGAACGGGGAGGAGACGCAGTATTTT CAISVNGEETQYF TRBV10-3 NA NA TRBJ2-3
TGTGCCTGGGGGGTGGCAGGACACCCGTTCTTC CAWGVAGHPFF TRBV30 NA NA TRBJ2-1
TGTGCCAGCAGCCCCTTCCTGAGTAGCGACACTGAAGCTTTCTTT CASSPFLSSDTEAFF TRBV7-2 NA NA TRBJ1-1
TGTGCCAGCAGCTTGGTCCCAGCGGGGGGGCGCCGGGAGCTGTTTTTT CASSLVPAGGRRELFF TRBV5-5 TRBD2 NA TRBJ2-2
TGTGCCACGGGACGTAACAATGAGCAGTTCTTC CATGRNNEQFF TRBV27 NA NA TRBJ2-1
TGTGCCAGCAGCCAAGTACCAGGCAATCAGCCCCAGCATTTT CASSQVPGNQPQHF TRBV3-1/TRBV3-2 NA NA TRBJ1-5
TGTGCCAGCAGTCGTCAGGGGAATAGCAATCAGCCCCAGCATTTT CASSRQGNSNQPQHF TRBV6-6 NA NA TRBJ1-5
TGTGCCAGCAGGGGCGGAGCCTACAATGAGCAGTTCTTC CASRGGAYNEQFF TRBV6-5 NA NA TRBJ2-1
TGTGCCAGCAGCCCCTGGACAGGGCGGGCCGGGGAGCTGTTTTTT CASSPWTGRAGELFF TRBV4-2 TRBD1 few TRBJ2-2
TGCGCCGGCCGAGGGGTAACCGGGGAGCTGTTTTTT CAGRGVTGELFF TRBV5-1 NA NA TRBJ2-2
TGTGCCAGCAGCCCGCGGCGGCAGGAGCTCACAGATACGCAGTATTTT CASSPRRQELTDTQYF TRBV5-6 NA NA TRBJ2-3
TGTGCCAGCAGCACCGGGGCAGAGAACACTGAAGCTTTCTTT CASSTGAENTEAFF TRBV11-3 NA NA TRBJ1-1
TGTGCCAGCAGCTTGGAGGCAGGCCTCTTAGGCTACACCTTC CASSLEAGLLGYTF TRBV5-4 NA NA TRBJ1-2
TGTGCCAGCAGCGATAAAGCAGGACGGACAGAGAACACTGAAGCTTTCTTT CASSDKAGRTENTEAFF TRBV5-6 NA NA TRBJ1-1
TGTGCCAGCAGCTTGACAGGGCCCACTGAAGCTTTCTTT CASSLTGPTEAFF TRBV5-5 NA NA TRBJ1-1
TGTGCCAGCAGCGGCCCCGGGACTAGCGGGGGGTCCCAAGAGACCCAGTACTTC CASSGPGTSGGSQETQYF TRBV21-1 NA NA TRBJ2-5
TGTGCCAGCTGCCCCGAGAACACCGGGGAGCTGTTTTTT CASCPENTGELFF TRBV12-3/TRBV12-4 NA NA TRBJ2-2
TGTGCTAGTGGTTACCTCAACGAGCAGTACTTC CASGYLNEQYF TRBV12-5 NA NA TRBJ2-7
TGTGCCAGCAGTCGGGGGCCGGTCGACAATGAGCAGTTCTTC CASSRGPVDNEQFF TRBV6-5 NA NA TRBJ2-1
TGTGCCAGCAGCTTGGCCGGTTCTGAGACCGGGGAGCTGTTTTTT CASSLAGSETGELFF TRBV5-5 NA NA TRBJ2-2
TGTGCCAGCAGCTCCGCAGGGAAAGGAGAGACCCAGTACTTC CASSSAGKGETQYF TRBV7-2 NA NA TRBJ2-5
TGTGCCAGCAGTCCCCTGGGAGGGAACTATGGCTACACCTTC CASSPLGGNYGYTF TRBV27 NA NA TRBJ1-2
TGTGCCAGCAGCTCTACGGACCCGGCAGGGACGCAGTATTTT CASSSTDPAGTQYF TRBV7-6 NA NA TRBJ2-3
TGTGCCAGCAGTTACCTTGGGACTAGTCGCGATACGCAGTATTTT CASSYLGTSRDTQYF TRBV6-5 TRBD2 once TRBJ2-3
TGTGCCAGCAGCCCACGGGGTTTAGATAATCAGCCCCAGCATTTT CASSPRGLDNQPQHF TRBV7-2 NA NA TRBJ1-5
TGCGCCAGCAGTGAGACCTTGTTCTACGAGCAGTACTTC CASSETLFYEQYF TRBV10-1 NA NA TRBJ2-7
TGTGCCAGCAGCTTATCGGCCGAGGGGGACAATGAGCAGTTCTTC CASSLSAEGDNEQFF TRBV7-8 NA NA TRBJ2-1
TGTGCCACGACAGGGGGCAACTACGAGCAGTACTTC CATTGGNYEQYF TRBV10-3 TRBD1 NA TRBJ2-7
TGTGCCAGTAGTATCGTTCAGGGGGCCTATGGCTACACCTTC CASSIVQGAYGYTF TRBV19 TRBD1 few TRBJ1-2
TGTGCCAGCAGGCTGGGGTCCTACAATGAGCAGTTCTTC CASRLGSYNEQFF TRBV6-5 NA NA TRBJ2-1
TGTGCCAGCAGCGCCCAGGGGGCCCTGAGCTCTGGGGCCAACGTCCTGACTTTC CASSAQGALSSGANVLTF TRBV9 TRBD1 NA TRBJ2-6
TGTGCCAGCAGCTTTGCCTCCCGAGGGTACTATGGCTACACCTTC CASSFASRGYYGYTF TRBV5-4 NA NA TRBJ1-2